A selection of T cell receptor beta chains follows, all from one sample in a study of response to subunit inactivated influenza vaccine. From the RT-PCR reads, TCRdb called clonotypes with MiXCR, one entry per CDR3 protein. The data show roughly 650,000 distinct CDR3 sequences, less than 15% seen once. The specimen comprised PBMCs from blood, sampled around two weeks before vaccination. The receptors come from a man between 45 and 60 years old who received an inactivated influenza vaccine. The conserved cysteine and the conserved F or W are not part of the CDR3 here. A D gene is named only where the DNA matches it firmly.

cdr3_aa	v_call	d_call	j_call
ASSPSGRLNEQF	TRBV12-3/TRBV12-4	TRBD2	TRBJ2-1
ASSVSRDRLVHEQY	TRBV10-2	TRBD1	TRBJ2-7
ASRQLSGGSAWEQF	TRBV7-9	TRBD2	TRBJ2-1
ASRPGGYEQY	TRBV5-8	.	TRBJ2-7
ASGLLLAGETQY	TRBV28	TRBD2	TRBJ2-5
ASSLGQEATYEQY	TRBV27	.	TRBJ2-7
ATSETGTGGNEQF	TRBV24-1	TRBD1	TRBJ2-1
ASKAGGTGELF	TRBV14	TRBD1	TRBJ2-2
ASSYSPGQGHNEQF	TRBV28	TRBD1	TRBJ2-1
AISTIGTGADNEQF	TRBV10-3	.	TRBJ2-1
ASSLVPLGGGALPGTDTQY	TRBV11-2	TRBD2	TRBJ2-3
ASSVGNTWDEQF	TRBV11-3	.	TRBJ2-1
ASSQDIGTSMYEQF	TRBV14	TRBD2	TRBJ2-1
ASSTPGLAGQETQY	TRBV6-1	TRBD2	TRBJ2-5
ASSKRTSGEHTHY	TRBV19	TRBD2	TRBJ2-3
ASSKQGHEQF	TRBV12-3/TRBV12-4	.	TRBJ2-1
ASSFYGGYNEQF	TRBV7-9	.	TRBJ2-1
ASIGLGNTIY	TRBV28	.	TRBJ1-3
ASRGIGNEQF	TRBV4-2	.	TRBJ2-1
ATSRDGELF	TRBV15	.	TRBJ2-2